Each of the 2 T cell receptor beta chains below was sequenced from the same sample in a study of blood T cell repertoires in COVID-19. The protocol was immunoSEQ multiplex PCR, while the TCRdb copy is restricted to in-frame clones and leaves out a portion. The table lists tens of thousands of clones, 80% to 85% of them singletons, with around 27% in the top ten. The sequencing input was peripheral blood. The receptor set was obtained from a human donor in a cohort sampled during active COVID-19.

The V gene is TRBV19, the J gene TRBJ1-5; no reliable D call. This CDR3 region has 13 residues. The germline CDR1 and CDR2 sequences are LNHDA and SQIVND (reference sequence). The V end lost 5 bases, the J end lost 2 bases, and 7 bases lay between the germline ends. CDR3 nucleotide sequence: TGTGCCAGTAGTCAACATGGCAATCAGCCCCAGCATTTT. Protein product: CASSQHGNQPQHF.

This chain uses TRBV5-4 with TRBJ2-7, with a possible D match to TRBD2 (6 bases). This CDR3 has 13 amino acids. Per germline, CDR1 SGHNT and CDR2 YYREEE (reference sequence). With 4 bases removed from V and 3 bases from J, the gap between germline ends came to 11 bases. The CDR3 region has the DNA TGTGCCAGCAGCGAAGCAGCGGGCTACGAGCAGTACTTC. It translates to CASSEAAGYEQYF.